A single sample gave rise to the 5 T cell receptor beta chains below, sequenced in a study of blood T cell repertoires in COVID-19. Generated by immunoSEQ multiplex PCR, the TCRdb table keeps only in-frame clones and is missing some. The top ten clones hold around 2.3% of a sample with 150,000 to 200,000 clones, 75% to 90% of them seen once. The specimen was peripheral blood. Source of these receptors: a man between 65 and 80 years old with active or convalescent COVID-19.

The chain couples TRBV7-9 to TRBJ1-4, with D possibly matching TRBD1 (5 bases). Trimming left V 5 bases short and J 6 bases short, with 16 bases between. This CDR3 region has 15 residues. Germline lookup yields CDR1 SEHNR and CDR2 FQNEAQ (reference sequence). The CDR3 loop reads CASSPRDGGDEKLFF. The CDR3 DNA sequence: TGTGCCAGCAGCCCCCGGGACGGCGGGGATGAAAAACTGTTTTTT. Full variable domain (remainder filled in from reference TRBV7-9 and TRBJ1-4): DTGVSQNPRHKITKRGQNVTFRCDPISEHNRLYWYRQTLGQGPEFLTYFQNEAQLEKSRLLSDRFSAERPKGSFSTLEIQRTEQGDSAMYLCASSPRDGGDEKLFFGSGTQLSVL.

CDR3 amino acids: CASNGGSYSNQPQHF. CDR3 in DNA: TGTGCCAGCAATGGGGGGAGTTATAGCAATCAGCCCCAGCATTTT. The J gene is TRBJ1-5, the V gene TRBV2, with a possible D match to TRBD1 (5 bases). V was clipped by 7 bases and J by 0 bases, with 13 bases between them. CDR3 length: 15 amino acids. The germline CDR1 and CDR2 sequences are SNHLY and FYNNEI.

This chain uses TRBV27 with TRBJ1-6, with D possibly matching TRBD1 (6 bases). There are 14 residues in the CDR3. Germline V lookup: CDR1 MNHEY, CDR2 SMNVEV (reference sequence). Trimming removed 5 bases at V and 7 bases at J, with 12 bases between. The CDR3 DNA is TGTGCCAGCAGTCCGACGGGGGGCAATTCACCCCTCCACTTT. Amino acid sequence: CASSPTGGNSPLHF.

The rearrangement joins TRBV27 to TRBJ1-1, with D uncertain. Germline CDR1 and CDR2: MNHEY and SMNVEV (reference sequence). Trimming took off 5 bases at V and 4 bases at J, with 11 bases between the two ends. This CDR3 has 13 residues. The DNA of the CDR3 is TGTGCCAGCAGTCCCAGTGTCCCCACTGAAGCTTTCTTT. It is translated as CASSPSVPTEAFF.

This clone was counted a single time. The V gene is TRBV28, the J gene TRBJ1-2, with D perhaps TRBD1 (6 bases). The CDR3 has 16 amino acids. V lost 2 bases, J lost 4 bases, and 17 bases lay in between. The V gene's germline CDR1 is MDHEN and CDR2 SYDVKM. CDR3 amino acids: CASSLVQGRGTYGYTF. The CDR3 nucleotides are TGTGCCAGCAGTTTAGTACAGGGTCGAGGTACCTATGGCTACACCTTC.